Listed below are T cell receptor beta chains from one sample, sequenced in a study of cytomegalovirus exposure and HLA in healthy donors. Sequencing used immunoSEQ multiplex PCR; TCRdb keeps in-frame clones, though not all of them. The data show some 190,000 clones, with just under 75% seen just once and approximately 2.8% held by the top ten. Sequencing was done on a sample of PBMCs. The receptors come from a woman aged 25-40 years in good health and CMV-seropositive. Both conserved end residues are part of each CDR3. The D gene is left open where the match is weak. Only part of the rows carry a size: once, few, many, or a class if the clone is expanded.

d_gene: -
j_gene: TRBJ2-3
v_gene: TRBV10-3
len: 14
abundance: -
CDR3nt: TGTGCCATCAGTGAGTCTTCGGGCACAGATACGCAGTATTTT
CDR3aa: CAISESSGTDTQYF

d_gene: TRBD2
j_gene: TRBJ2-3
v_gene: TRBV5-1
len: 17
abundance: -
CDR3nt: TGCGCCAGCAGCCCCGGGACTAGCGGGAGAAAAGGAGATACGCAGTATTTT
CDR3aa: CASSPGTSGRKGDTQYF

d_gene: TRBD1
j_gene: TRBJ1-4
v_gene: TRBV2
len: 13
abundance: -
CDR3nt: TGTGCCAGTTCCCGGGACAGTCATGAAAAACTGTTTTTT
CDR3aa: CASSRDSHEKLFF

d_gene: TRBD2
j_gene: TRBJ2-1
v_gene: TRBV11-2
len: 18
abundance: few
CDR3nt: TGTGCCAGCAGCTTACGACTAGCGGGAGAGTTAACCTACAATGAGCAGTTCTTC
CDR3aa: CASSLRLAGELTYNEQFF

d_gene: -
j_gene: TRBJ2-2
v_gene: TRBV18
len: 13
abundance: -
CDR3nt: TGTGCCAGCTCACGGGGAGAGACCGGGGAGCTGTTTTTT
CDR3aa: CASSRGETGELFF

d_gene: -
j_gene: TRBJ1-1
v_gene: TRBV4-1
len: 17
abundance: -
CDR3nt: TGCGCCAGCAGCCAAGTTGATATGGGGCTCATTAACACTGAAGCTTTCTTT
CDR3aa: CASSQVDMGLINTEAFF

d_gene: -
j_gene: TRBJ2-1
v_gene: TRBV19
len: 14
abundance: -
CDR3nt: TGTGCCAGTAGTATCTCCTACGCCTACAATGAGCAGTTCTTC
CDR3aa: CASSISYAYNEQFF

d_gene: TRBD2
j_gene: TRBJ2-3
v_gene: TRBV10-1
len: 18
abundance: -
CDR3nt: TGCGCCAGCAGTGACGGGAGCGGGGAATCACCGAGCACAGATACGCAGTATTTT
CDR3aa: CASSDGSGESPSTDTQYF

d_gene: -
j_gene: TRBJ1-5
v_gene: TRBV5-6
len: 14
abundance: -
CDR3nt: TGTGCCAGCAGTTGGCGAGGGAGGGGCCAGCCCCAGCATTTT
CDR3aa: CASSWRGRGQPQHF

d_gene: -
j_gene: TRBJ2-5
v_gene: TRBV28
len: 14
abundance: -
CDR3nt: TGTGCCAGCAGTCGACAGGAGTTCCAAGAGACCCAGTACTTC
CDR3aa: CASSRQEFQETQYF

d_gene: TRBD2
j_gene: TRBJ2-7
v_gene: TRBV11-2
len: 15
abundance: -
CDR3nt: TGTGCCAGCAGCCACGGGACTAGCGGAGGCTACGAGCAGTACTTC
CDR3aa: CASSHGTSGGYEQYF

d_gene: -
j_gene: TRBJ2-1
v_gene: TRBV7-9
len: 11
abundance: -
CDR3nt: TGTGCCAGCAGCCCTTCCCATGAGCAGTTCTTC
CDR3aa: CASSPSHEQFF

d_gene: -
j_gene: TRBJ2-5
v_gene: TRBV14
len: 15
abundance: -
CDR3nt: TGTGCCAGCAGCCAAGCCCGGGCAGGGCAAGAGACCCAGTACTTC
CDR3aa: CASSQARAGQETQYF

d_gene: -
j_gene: TRBJ2-7
v_gene: TRBV28
len: 12
abundance: -
CDR3nt: TGTGCCAGCAGTTTACCCGCGGACGAGCAGTACTTC
CDR3aa: CASSLPADEQYF

d_gene: TRBD1
j_gene: TRBJ2-7
v_gene: TRBV28
len: 17
abundance: -
CDR3nt: TGTGCCAGCAGTCGGGACAGGGGTTTCAACCTGACCTACGAGCAGTACTTC
CDR3aa: CASSRDRGFNLTYEQYF

d_gene: -
j_gene: TRBJ2-7
v_gene: TRBV30
len: 17
abundance: -
CDR3nt: TGTGCCTGGAGACGAGCCTGGACGGGGTTCCTCTCCTACGAGCAGTACTTC
CDR3aa: CAWRRAWTGFLSYEQYF

d_gene: -
j_gene: TRBJ2-1
v_gene: TRBV19
len: 15
abundance: -
CDR3nt: TGTGCCAGTAGTATAGCACTAAACTCCTACAATGAGCAGTTCTTC
CDR3aa: CASSIALNSYNEQFF

d_gene: -
j_gene: TRBJ2-7
v_gene: TRBV27
len: 15
abundance: -
CDR3nt: TGTGCCAGCAGTTTAGCCCCTATGGGGGGTAACGAGCAGTACTTC
CDR3aa: CASSLAPMGGNEQYF